In its sample, the clone carrying this T cell receptor beta chain was seen many times. Its target is unknown. This specimen belongs to a study of early T cells in non-severe SARS-CoV-2 infection. Study at large: Unpaired chains resulted from sequencing bulk RNA of unsorted whole blood.

CDR3 length: 15 amino acids. Germline V gene data show CDR1 as MNHEY and CDR2 as SMNVEV (reference sequence). V was clipped by 8 bases and J by 6 bases; unmatched bases: 11. Study-level findings and limits: Private and CD4 specificities were missed by VDJdb matching, which favored anti-spike CD8 responses.

Unique molecular identifiers were attached to individual cDNA molecules. TCRdb re-called the 5' RACE reads through MiXCR, storing one row per CDR3 protein. This sample has 60,000 to 70,000 distinct CDR3 sequences; 5% to 6.5% occur once, and the top ten carry more than 3%. This rearrangement joins TRBV27 to TRBJ1-5; 9 positions agree with TRBD1. Here the sequenced sample was whole blood, taken at baseline. This receptor was identified in an adult who was a healthcare worker with PCR-confirmed SARS-CoV-2 infection or an uninfected control (not recorded which). The CDR3 loop reads CASQPGQGLFQPQHF. DNA of the CDR3: TGTGCCAGCCAACCGGGACAGGGCTTATTTCAGCCCCAGCATTTT.